This TCR beta chain is from a study of neurological immune-mediated disorders. Looking at the study overall: Multiple sclerosis patients numbering some 35 comprised approximately 30 relapsing-remitting and 3 secondary progressive patients.

This clonotype has at least ten counts. Its antigen is undetermined. The cDNA came from 5'RACE, which used 10-nucleotide random UMIs. Using its own MiXCR run on the 5' RACE reads, TCRdb lists one record per CDR3 protein. The sample gives about 62,000 distinct CDR3 sequences, approximately 4.6% of which show up once; 3.4% is in the top ten. The V and J ends lost 8 bases and 0 bases, in that order; junction bases with no gene match: 6. This CDR3 has 15 residues. Germline CDR1 SGHRS, CDR2 YFSETQ. Study-wide findings and caveats: Phylogenetic analysis grouped 18 of 34 multiple sclerosis patients' repertoires together, suggesting a possible repertoire signature. The multiple sclerosis repertoire cluster had no association with any clinical or MRI feature.

The source of this sequence is a woman in her 50s with multiple sclerosis. J is TRBJ1-4 and V is TRBV5-1; 8 positions agree with TRBD1. Input material: PBMCs. The CDR3 is CASGQGFPTNEKLFF. The CDR3 DNA is TGCGCCAGTGGACAGGGTTTTCCAACTAATGAAAAACTGTTTTTT.